This T cell receptor beta chain came from a study of blood T cell repertoires in COVID-19. About the research overall: Acute-phase and convalescent COVID-19 samples originated in the United States, Italy and Spain. Nucleic acid was either cDNA or gDNA, and it came from T cells, B-cell-depleted T cells, or PBMCs.

Points on this clone: Other DNA sequences of this sample code for an identical CDR3.

Enrollees, roughly 18 to 95 years old, lived in 24 US areas. Original analysis: Amplified reference gene primers provided the basis for estimating nucleated cell counts. Assay: immunoSEQ multiplex PCR; the TCRdb copy retains only in-frame clones and omits some. For V, J and clone size, that table is used; D and trimming come from the DNA. The sample yields 300,000 to 400,000 clones, 80% to 90% seen once. V lost 4 bases and J lost 3; bases outside the gene matches: 8. This CDR3 spans 15 amino acids. In germline, CDR1 is MDHEN, CDR2 SYDVKM. The clonotype originates from a woman in her thirties or forties with acute COVID-19. The sample was PBMCs or T cells enriched from blood (not recorded which). V gene TRBV28 combines with J gene TRBJ2-7, with 8 bases that match TRBD1. CDR3 residues: CASSSTGTGLYEQYF. The CDR3 nucleotides read TGTGCCAGCAGTTCAACCGGGACAGGCCTCTACGAGCAGTACTTC.